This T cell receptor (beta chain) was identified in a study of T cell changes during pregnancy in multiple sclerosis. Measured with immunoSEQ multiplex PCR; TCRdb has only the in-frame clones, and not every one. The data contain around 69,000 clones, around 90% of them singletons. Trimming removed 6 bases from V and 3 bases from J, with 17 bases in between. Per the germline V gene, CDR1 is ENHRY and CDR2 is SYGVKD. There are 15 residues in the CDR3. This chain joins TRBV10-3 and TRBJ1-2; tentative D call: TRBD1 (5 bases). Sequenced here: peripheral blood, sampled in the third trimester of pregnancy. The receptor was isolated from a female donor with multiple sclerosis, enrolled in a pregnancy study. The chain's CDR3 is CAIRTVQDFHYGYTF. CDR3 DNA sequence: TGTGCCATCAGGACGGTACAGGATTTCCACTATGGCTACACCTTC.